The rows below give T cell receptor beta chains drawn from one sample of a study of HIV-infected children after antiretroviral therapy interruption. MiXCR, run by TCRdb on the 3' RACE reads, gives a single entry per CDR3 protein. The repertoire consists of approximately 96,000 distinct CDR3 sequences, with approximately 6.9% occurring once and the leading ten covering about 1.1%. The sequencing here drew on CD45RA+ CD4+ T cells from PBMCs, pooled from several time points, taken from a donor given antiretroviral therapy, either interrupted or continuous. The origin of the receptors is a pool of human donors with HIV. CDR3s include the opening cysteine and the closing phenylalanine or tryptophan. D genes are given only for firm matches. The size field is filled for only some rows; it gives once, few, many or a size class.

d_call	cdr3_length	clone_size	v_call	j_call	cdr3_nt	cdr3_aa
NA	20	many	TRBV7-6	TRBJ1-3	TGTGCCAGCAGCTTAGATCCCACGCAAACCCCAACAACCTCTGGAAACACCATATATTTT	CASSLDPTQTPTTSGNTIYF
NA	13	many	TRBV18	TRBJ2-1	TGTGCCAGCTCACCGCGCGGCTCTCATGAGCAGTTCTTC	CASSPRGSHEQFF
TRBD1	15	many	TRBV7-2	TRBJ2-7	TGTGCCAGCAGCTTAGAGGGGACAGGGGAATACGAGCAGTACTTC	CASSLEGTGEYEQYF
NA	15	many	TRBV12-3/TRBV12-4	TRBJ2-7	TGTGCCAGCAGCCCCGGGATCCCCCTAGGAGGCGAGCAGTACTTC	CASSPGIPLGGEQYF
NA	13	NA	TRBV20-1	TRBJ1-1	TGCAGTGCCACAGGACTCTTGGACGCTGAAGCTTTCTTT	CSATGLLDAEAFF
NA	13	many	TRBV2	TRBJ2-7	TGTGCCAGCAGTGTGGTCCGGGCCTACGAGCAGTACTTC	CASSVVRAYEQYF
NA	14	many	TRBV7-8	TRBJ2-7	TGTGCCAGCAGCATCCGACTGGGCCACTACGAGCAGTACTTC	CASSIRLGHYEQYF
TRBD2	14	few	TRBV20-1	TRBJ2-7	TGCAGTGCTAGAGCTAGCGGGAGACTTAACGAGCAGTACTTC	CSARASGRLNEQYF
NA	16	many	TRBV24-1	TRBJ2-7	TGTGCCACCAGTGATTCCGGGTTTGGGCGGCTGGACGAGCAGTACTTC	CATSDSGFGRLDEQYF
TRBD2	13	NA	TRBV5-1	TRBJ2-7	TGCGCCAGCGGTCTACGCGGGAGCTACGAGCAGTACTTC	CASGLRGSYEQYF